This TCR beta chain was documented in a study of T cell responses to AZD1222 COVID-19 vaccine. V was pared by 6 bases and J by 3 bases, with 8 bases of the junction left unmatched. Germline V gives CDR1 MDHEN, CDR2 SYDVKM. This CDR3 comprises 14 residues. The data were produced by immunoSEQ multiplex PCR, yet TCRdb's version contains in-frame clones alone and is incomplete. The sample contains 120,000 or so clones, about 90% of which appear only once. On this clone itself: The antigen remains undetermined.

Study results and caveats: Females outnumbered males among donors, who were mostly white British; clonal diversity was possibly underestimated. Nearly half of spike-specific TCRs reportedly target unmutated variant regions.

The receptor was derived from an adult in good health. This specimen was peripheral blood, taken on day 0 of AZD1222 vaccination. This chain joins TRBV28 and TRBJ2-7; 7 nucleotides match TRBD1. CDR3 loop: CASRSGQENYEQYF. As DNA, the CDR3 is TGTGCCAGCAGAAGTGGACAGGAAAACTACGAGCAGTACTTC.